This T cell receptor beta chain was sequenced in a study of blood T cell repertoires in COVID-19. Trimming removed 2 bases from V and 7 bases from J, with 9 bases in between. CDR1 MNHEY and CDR2 SMNVEV come from the germline V gene (reference sequence). This CDR3 is built from 14 residues. In its sample, this clone was seen a few times. The method was immunoSEQ multiplex PCR; TCRdb's version includes in-frame clones alone and lacks a portion of them. Of 200,000 to 250,000 clones listed, approximately 77% are singletons. The TCR sequence derives from an elderly woman with acute or convalescent COVID-19. The V and J genes are TRBV27 and TRBJ1-6, with a weak D call TRBD1 (5 bases). Sequenced material: peripheral blood. This CDR3 reads CASSLGAGNSPLHF. CDR3 nucleotide sequence: TGTGCCAGCAGTTTAGGGGCAGGAAATTCACCCCTCCACTTT.